The 13 T cell receptor beta chains listed next were all sequenced from one sample in a study of blood T cells in healthy people across ages. For the second PCR, which ran for about 7 to 11 cycles, a sample-barcoded 5' primer and a J-beta primer mix were used. TCRdb itself ran the 5' RACE reads through MiXCR, one entry per CDR3 protein. The data contain 850,000 to 1,000,000 distinct CDR3 sequences, roughly half of them seen just once; the ten biggest clones take up 20% to 25%. Sequencing was performed on blood. The receptor set was obtained from a woman aged 55 to 70 in good health.

V is TRBV5-8 and J is TRBJ2-4, with D unresolved. The J call may be in error: the DNA end matches TRBJ2-7 better. Per the germline V gene, CDR1 is SGHTS and CDR2 is YDEGEE. The CDR3 loop spans 17 amino acids. The CDR3 loop is CASSFRTGLRSGYEQYF. In nucleotides, the CDR3 is TGTGCCAGCAGCTTTAGAACCGGGCTTCGTAGTGGGTACGAGCAGTACTTC.

J is TRBJ1-2 and V is TRBV20-1; D unresolved. The CDR3 covers 11 residues. Trimming shortened V by 7 bases and J by 7 bases, and 13 bases separated the two germline ends. CDR1 DFQATT and CDR2 SNEGSKA come from the germline V gene (reference sequence). CDR3 protein: CSVTGAVGYTF. In DNA form, the CDR3 reads TGCAGTGTTACGGGTGCGGTTGGCTACACCTTC.

The rearrangement links TRBV21-1 to TRBJ2-7; TRBD2, the table's D call, lacks a check against the DNA. TRBV21-1 is shown as a pseudogene. The CDR3 has 16 residues. CDR3 amino acids: CASSLLGGGGTYEQYF. The CDR3 DNA follows: TGTGCCAGCAGCCTACTCGGGGGAGGGGGGACCTACGAGCAGTACTTC.

The genes are TRBV5-1 and TRBJ1-2; a possible D gene is TRBD1 (5 bases). Trimming left V 0 bases short and J 7 bases short, with 19 bases between. The CDR3 sequence is 16 residues long. Per the germline V gene, CDR1 is SGHRS and CDR2 is YFSETQ. The CDR3 is CASSLGRQLLNGGYTF. CDR3 bases: TGCGCCAGCAGCTTGGGAAGACAGCTCCTCAACGGTGGCTACACCTTC.

This chain joins TRBV5-1 and TRBJ2-7; weak D call: TRBD1 (7 bases). The V end was cut by 3 bases, the J end by 6 bases, with 10 bases between. The CDR3 runs to 12 residues. The germline V gene has CDR1 SGHRS and CDR2 YFSETQ. In DNA, the CDR3 is TGCGCCAGCAGCTCCCAGGGGGGCGAGCAGTACTTC. Residues: CASSSQGGEQYF.

The chain is built from TRBV3-1 and TRBJ2-5; 8 positions match TRBD2. CDR3 size: 16 residues. Germline V gives CDR1 LGHDT, CDR2 YNNKEL (reference sequence). With V trimmed by 0 bases and J by 7 bases, 10 bases remained unmatched. DNA of the CDR3: TGTGCCAGCAGCCAAGACGCGGCGGGGGGTCCAAGGACCCAGTACTTC. Its translation: CASSQDAAGGPRTQYF.

This chain uses TRBV20-1 with TRBJ2-3; D could derive from TRBD1 or TRBD2 (5 bases each). Trimming pared 3 bases from V and 2 bases from J, leaving 15 bases between. The germline V gene encodes CDR1 DFQATT and CDR2 SNEGSKA (reference sequence). The length of the CDR3 is 15 residues. The CDR3 region has the DNA TGCAGTGCTAGGAGGGGTGGCGGATCCACAGATACGCAGTATTTT. Amino acids: CSARRGGGSTDTQYF.

This chain connects TRBV6-1 to TRBJ2-1; perhaps D is TRBD1 or TRBD2 (5 bases each). Germline CDR1 MNHNS, CDR2 SASEGT. The germline V and J ends were trimmed by 8 bases and 4 bases, with 12 bases remaining between them. The CDR3 is 13 residues long. The chain's CDR3 is CASLGWGYNEQFF. The CDR3 nucleotides read TGTGCCAGCTTGGGATGGGGGTACAATGAGCAGTTCTTC.

This clonotype was recorded a few times. The gene calls are TRBV5-1 and TRBJ2-5; possible D gene TRBD1, 6 bases. V was shortened by 6 bases and J by 2 bases, with 11 bases between the two germline ends. CDR1 SGHRS and CDR2 YFSETQ come from the germline V gene. This CDR3 is built from 13 residues. CDR3 sequence: CASNTGNQETQYF. The CDR3 coding sequence is TGCGCCAGCAACACAGGGAATCAAGAGACCCAGTACTTC.

This chain connects TRBV29-1 to TRBJ1-1; D remains ambiguous. The CDR3 runs 12 residues. Germline V lookup: CDR1 SQVTM, CDR2 ANQGSEA. Between the trimmed V and J ends, which lost 8 bases and 1 base, there was a span of 11 bases. The CDR3, as DNA: TGCAGCATCCGGGAAACGAACACTGAAGCTTTCTTT. Translation: CSIRETNTEAFF.

This clonotype showed up just a few times. The V gene is TRBV28, the J gene TRBJ2-3; maybe TRBD1 (5 bases). The length of the CDR3 is 14 residues. V gave up 4 bases and J gave up 3 bases, with 11 bases separating them. From germline, CDR1 is MDHEN and CDR2 SYDVKM. The chain's CDR3 is CASSYRGGTDTQYF. CDR3 in DNA: TGTGCCAGCAGTTATAGGGGTGGGACAGATACGCAGTATTTT.

This clonotype was found a few times. V is TRBV9 and J is TRBJ2-7, with D perhaps matching TRBD1 (5 bases). V was clipped by 1 base and J by 2 bases, with 16 bases between them. The germline CDR1 and CDR2 sequences are SGDLS and YYNGEE. There are 16 residues in the CDR3. The CDR3 is CASSVTPGRLPYEQYF. The CDR3 bases are TGTGCCAGCAGCGTAACCCCAGGGCGCCTACCCTACGAGCAGTACTTC.

This clonotype appeared a few times. The J gene is TRBJ1-4, the V gene TRBV12-3 or TRBV12-4, with D uncertain. Deletions cut 3 bases from V and 4 bases from J, with 9 bases between. This CDR3 has 14 residues. The DNA of the CDR3 is TGTGCCAGCAGTTTCAGTAGGGTTAATGAAAAACTGTTTTTT. Protein sequence: CASSFSRVNEKLFF.